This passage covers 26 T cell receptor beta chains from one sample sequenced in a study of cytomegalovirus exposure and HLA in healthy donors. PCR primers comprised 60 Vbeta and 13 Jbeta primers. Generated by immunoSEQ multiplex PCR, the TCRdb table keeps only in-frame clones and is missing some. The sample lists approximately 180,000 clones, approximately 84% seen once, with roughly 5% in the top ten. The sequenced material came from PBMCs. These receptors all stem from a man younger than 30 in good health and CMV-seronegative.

The CDR3 DNA reads as TGCGCCAGCAGCCAGACACCGAGCTCTGGAAACACCATATATTTT. It encodes CASSQTPSSGNTIYF. V and J are TRBV4-1 and TRBJ1-3; D gene ambiguous. From germline, CDR1 is MGHRA and CDR2 YSYEKL. This CDR3 contains 15 residues. The V end was cut by 3 bases, the J end by 0 bases, with 9 bases between.

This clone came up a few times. Here the CDR3 reads CAIKGDRLESTIYF. CDR3 sequence (DNA): TGTGCCATCAAAGGGGATAGGCTGGAGAGCACCATATATTTT. J is TRBJ1-3 and V is TRBV10-3; a weak D match, TRBD1 (5 bases). The CDR3 is 14 amino acids. CDR1 and CDR2 from the germline V gene are ENHRY and SYGVKD. V shed 7 bases and J shed 9 bases, with 19 bases lying between them.

CDR3 protein: CASGIQGTYTGELFF. CDR3 DNA: TGTGCCAGCGGGATACAGGGGACCTACACCGGGGAGCTGTTTTTT. J is TRBJ2-2 and V is TRBV27; 7 bases are shared with TRBD1. Looked up from germline, CDR1 is MNHEY and CDR2 is SMNVEV (reference sequence). The CDR3 runs 15 residues. Trimming at V came to 8 bases and at J to 3 bases, leaving 9 bases not matched to a gene.

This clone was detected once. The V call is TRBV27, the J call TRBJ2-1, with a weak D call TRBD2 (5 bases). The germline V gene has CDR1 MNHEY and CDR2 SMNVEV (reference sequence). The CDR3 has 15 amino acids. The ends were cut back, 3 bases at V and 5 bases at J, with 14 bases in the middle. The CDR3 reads CASSFREGHNNEQFF. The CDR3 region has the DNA TGTGCCAGCAGTTTTCGCGAGGGCCATAACAATGAGCAGTTCTTC.

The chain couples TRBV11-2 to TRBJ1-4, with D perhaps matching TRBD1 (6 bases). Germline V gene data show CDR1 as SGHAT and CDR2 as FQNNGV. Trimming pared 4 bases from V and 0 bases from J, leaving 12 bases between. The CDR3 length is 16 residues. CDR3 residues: CASSSRTVATNEKLFF. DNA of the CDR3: TGTGCCAGCAGCTCGAGGACAGTTGCAACTAATGAAAAACTGTTTTTT.

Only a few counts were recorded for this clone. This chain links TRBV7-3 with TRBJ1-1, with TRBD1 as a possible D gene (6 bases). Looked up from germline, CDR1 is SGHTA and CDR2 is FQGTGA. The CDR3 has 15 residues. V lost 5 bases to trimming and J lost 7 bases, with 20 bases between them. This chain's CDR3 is CASSIPSGAGDEAFF. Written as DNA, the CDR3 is TGTGCCAGCAGCATTCCCTCAGGGGCCGGGGATGAAGCTTTCTTT.

The DNA of the CDR3 is TGTGCCAGCAGCCAAGAAGGGGACAGGGACTGGAACACTGAAGCTTTCTTT. This translates into CASSQEGDRDWNTEAFF. The gene calls are TRBV4-2 and TRBJ1-1, with 9 nucleotides matching TRBD1. The V gene's germline CDR1 is LGHNA and CDR2 YNFKEQ. The V gene end was trimmed by 0 bases and the J gene end by 1 base; junction bases not matched to a gene: 6. The CDR3 consists of 17 residues.

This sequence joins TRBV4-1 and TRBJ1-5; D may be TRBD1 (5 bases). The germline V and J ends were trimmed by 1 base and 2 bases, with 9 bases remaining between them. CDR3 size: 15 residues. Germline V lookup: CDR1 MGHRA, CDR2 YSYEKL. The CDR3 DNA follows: TGCGCCAGCAGCCAAGGGGGGGGAGGCAATCAGCCCCAGCATTTT. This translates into CASSQGGGGNQPQHF.

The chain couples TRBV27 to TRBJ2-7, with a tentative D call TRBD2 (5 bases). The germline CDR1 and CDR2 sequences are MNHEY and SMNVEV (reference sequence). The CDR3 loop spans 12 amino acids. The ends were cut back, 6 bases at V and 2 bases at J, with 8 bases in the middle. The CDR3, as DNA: TGTGCCAGCAGCCCGGGGACCTACGAGCAGTACTTC. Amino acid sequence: CASSPGTYEQYF.

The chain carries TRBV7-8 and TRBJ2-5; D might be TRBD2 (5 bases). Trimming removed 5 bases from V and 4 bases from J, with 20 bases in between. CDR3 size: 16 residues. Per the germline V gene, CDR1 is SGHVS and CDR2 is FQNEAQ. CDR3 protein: CASSENVLVGGETQYF. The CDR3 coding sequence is TGTGCCAGCAGCGAAAACGTACTAGTTGGTGGAGAGACCCAGTACTTC.

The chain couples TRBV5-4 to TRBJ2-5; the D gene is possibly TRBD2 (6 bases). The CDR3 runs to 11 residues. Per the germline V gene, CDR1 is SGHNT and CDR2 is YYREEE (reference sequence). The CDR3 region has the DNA TGTGCAACCCGACTAGAAGAGACCCAGTACTTC. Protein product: CATRLEETQYF.

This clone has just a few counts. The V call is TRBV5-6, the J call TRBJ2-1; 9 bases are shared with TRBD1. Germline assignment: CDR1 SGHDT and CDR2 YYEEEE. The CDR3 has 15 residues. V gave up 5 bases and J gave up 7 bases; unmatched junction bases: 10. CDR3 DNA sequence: TGTGCCAGCAGTTCCACCGGGACAGGGATAAATGAGCAGTTCTTC. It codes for CASSSTGTGINEQFF.

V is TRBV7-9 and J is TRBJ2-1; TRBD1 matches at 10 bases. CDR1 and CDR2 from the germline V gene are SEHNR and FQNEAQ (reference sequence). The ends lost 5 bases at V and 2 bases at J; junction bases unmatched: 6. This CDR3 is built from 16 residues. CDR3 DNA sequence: TGTGCCAGCAGCCCGCGGACAGGGGGACCCTACAATGAGCAGTTCTTC. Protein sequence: CASSPRTGGPYNEQFF.

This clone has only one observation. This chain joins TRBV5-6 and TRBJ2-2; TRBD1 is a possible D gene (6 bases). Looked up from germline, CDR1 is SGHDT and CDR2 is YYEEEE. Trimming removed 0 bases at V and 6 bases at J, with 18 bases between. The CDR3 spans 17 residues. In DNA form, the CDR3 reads TGTGCCAGCAGCTTGGCCAGTTCAGACAGGATGGCCGGGGAGCTGTTTTTT. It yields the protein CASSLASSDRMAGELFF.

In nucleotides, the CDR3 is TGTGCCAGCAGCCGTGGTGGGACAGATTATGGCTACACCTTC. Translating gives CASSRGGTDYGYTF. The chain joins TRBV7-2 to TRBJ1-2; 7 bases are a match to TRBD1. From germline, CDR1 is SGHTA and CDR2 FQGNSA. J was trimmed by 5 bases and V by 5 bases; bases with no gene match: 8. The CDR3 has 14 amino acids. Drawing the rest from reference TRBV7-2 and TRBJ1-2, the complete variable domain is GAGVSQSPSNKVTEKGKDVELRCDPISGHTALYWYRQSLGQGLEFLIYFQGNSAPDKSGLPSDRFSAERTGGSVSTLTIQRTQQEDSAVYLCASSRGGTDYGYTFGSGTRLTVV.

In nucleotides, the CDR3 is TGTGCCAGCAGCCCCAGGGGGCGAGAGGGTGAAAAACTGTTTTTT. This gives the protein CASSPRGREGEKLFF. The chain links TRBV5-4 to TRBJ1-4, with 8 bases identical to TRBD1. CDR1 and CDR2 (germline): SGHNT, YYREEE (reference sequence). The CDR3 has 15 amino acids. J gave up 7 bases and V 4 bases, and 9 bases lay outside the gene matches. Based on the CDR3 plus reference TRBV5-4 and TRBJ1-4, the full variable domain is ETGVTQSPTHLIKTRGQQVTLRCSSQSGHNTVSWYQQALGQGPQFIFQYYREEENGRGNFPPRFSGLQFPNYSSELNVNALELDDSALYLCASSPRGREGEKLFFGSGTQLSVL.

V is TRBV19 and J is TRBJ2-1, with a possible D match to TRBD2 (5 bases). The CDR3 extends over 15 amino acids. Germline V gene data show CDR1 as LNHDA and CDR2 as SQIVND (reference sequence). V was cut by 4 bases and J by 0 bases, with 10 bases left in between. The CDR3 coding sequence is TGTGCCAGTAGTACCGGGGTGAGCTCCTACAATGAGCAGTTCTTC. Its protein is CASSTGVSSYNEQFF.

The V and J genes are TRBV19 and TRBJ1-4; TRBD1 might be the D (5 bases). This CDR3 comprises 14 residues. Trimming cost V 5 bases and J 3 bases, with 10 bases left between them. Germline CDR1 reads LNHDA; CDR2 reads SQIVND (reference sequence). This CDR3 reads CASSVGAANEKLFF. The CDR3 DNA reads TGTGCCAGTAGTGTTGGGGCGGCTAATGAAAAACTGTTTTTT.

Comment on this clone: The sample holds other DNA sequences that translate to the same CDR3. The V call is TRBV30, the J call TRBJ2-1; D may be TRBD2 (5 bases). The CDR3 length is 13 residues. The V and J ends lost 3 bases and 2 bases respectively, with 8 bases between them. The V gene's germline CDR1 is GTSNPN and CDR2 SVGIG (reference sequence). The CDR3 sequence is CAWSEGPYNEQFF. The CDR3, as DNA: TGTGCCTGGAGCGAGGGCCCCTACAATGAGCAGTTCTTC.

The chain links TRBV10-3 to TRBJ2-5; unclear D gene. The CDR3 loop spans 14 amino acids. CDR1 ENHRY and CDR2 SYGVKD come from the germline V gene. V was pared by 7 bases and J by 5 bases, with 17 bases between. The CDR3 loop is CAIMSNGAAETQYF. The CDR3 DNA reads TGTGCCATCATGAGTAACGGCGCGGCGGAGACCCAGTACTTC.

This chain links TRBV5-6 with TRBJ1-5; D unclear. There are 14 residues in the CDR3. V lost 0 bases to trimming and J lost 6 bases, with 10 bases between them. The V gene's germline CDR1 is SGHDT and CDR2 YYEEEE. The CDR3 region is CASSLGRGFQPQHF. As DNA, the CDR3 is TGTGCCAGCAGCTTGGGGCGAGGGTTTCAGCCCCAGCATTTT.

This chain's CDR3 is CASRDRGWNTEAFF. In nucleotides, the CDR3 is TGTGCCAGCAGGGACAGGGGCTGGAACACTGAAGCTTTCTTT. The genes are TRBV6-1 and TRBJ1-1; 9 bases match TRBD1. The trim removed 6 bases at V and 1 base at J, leaving 3 bases unmatched. The CDR3 sequence is 14 residues long. The germline V gene encodes CDR1 MNHNS and CDR2 SASEGT.

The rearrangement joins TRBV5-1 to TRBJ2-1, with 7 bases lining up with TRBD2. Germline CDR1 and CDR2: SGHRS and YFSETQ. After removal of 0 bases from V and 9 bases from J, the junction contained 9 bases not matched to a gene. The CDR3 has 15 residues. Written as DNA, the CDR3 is TGCGCCAGCAGCTTGGCCTCGACTAGCTGGGGTGAGCAGTTCTTC. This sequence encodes CASSLASTSWGEQFF.

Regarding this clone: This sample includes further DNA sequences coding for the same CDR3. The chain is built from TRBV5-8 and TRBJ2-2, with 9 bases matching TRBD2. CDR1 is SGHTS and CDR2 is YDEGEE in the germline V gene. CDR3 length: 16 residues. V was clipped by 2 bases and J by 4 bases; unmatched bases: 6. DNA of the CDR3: TGTGCCAGCAGCTTAGCTAGCGGGGCATCCACCGGGGAGCTGTTTTTT. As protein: CASSLASGASTGELFF. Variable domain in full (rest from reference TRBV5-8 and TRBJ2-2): EAGVTQSPTHLIKTRGQQATLRCSPISGHTSVYWYQQALGLGLQFLLWYDEGEERNRGNFPPRFSGRQFPNYSSELNVNALELEDSALYLCASSLASGASTGELFFGEGSRLTVL.

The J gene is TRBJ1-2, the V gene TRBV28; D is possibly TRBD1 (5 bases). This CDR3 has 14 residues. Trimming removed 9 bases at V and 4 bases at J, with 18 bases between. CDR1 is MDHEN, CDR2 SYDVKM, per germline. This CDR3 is CASFDKTTVYGYTF. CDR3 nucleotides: TGTGCCAGTTTCGATAAAACGACAGTCTATGGCTACACCTTC.

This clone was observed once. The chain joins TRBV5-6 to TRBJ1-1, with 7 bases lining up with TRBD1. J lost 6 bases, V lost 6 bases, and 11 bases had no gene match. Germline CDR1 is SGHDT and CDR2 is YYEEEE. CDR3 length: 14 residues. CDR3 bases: TGTGCCAGCACCTGGACGATAAGGGGGCCTGAAGCTTTCTTT. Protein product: CASTWTIRGPEAFF.